Following are 23 T cell receptor beta chains from one sample sequenced in a study of regulatory T cells in long-lasting Graves disease (dated by TCRdb to 2020 to 2023). The time point label for this specimen denotes: newly diagnosed GD, antithyroid drugs for less than 3 months. For both TCR sequencing and RNA sequencing, RNA was extracted from PBMCs using TRIzol. Receptors were amplified or captured by multiplex PCR. The instrument given in TCRdb is Illumina HiSeq 4000. CDR3 regions were amplified by Arm-PCR with iRepertoire HTBI primers to construct TCR beta libraries. Starting from the raw public reads, TCRdb applied fastp trimming at Q25, assembled clones with MiXCR and retained in-frame beta chains. Rows with a matching CDR3 protein are joined into one entry that keeps the most common DNA and genes. The sample table contains around 470,000 distinct CDR3 sequences; only one count was recorded for 12% to 15% of them. Together, the top ten hold approximately 17% of the sample.

The data were also submitted as part of a second study, on T cells in Graves' hyperthyroidism and ophthalmopathy.

The sequencing here drew on peripheral blood mononuclear cells (PBMCs), taken at new diagnosis, from a patient treated with antithyroid drugs. These TCRs come from a woman aged 45-65 years with Graves disease. Donor details come from another sample of the same person, matched by shared clones.

This clonotype was seen many times. The V call is TRBV5-6, the J call TRBJ2-5, with D hard to call. The CDR3 runs to 14 residues. CDR1 and CDR2 from the germline V gene are SGHDT and YYEEEE. V was cut by 0 bases and J by 7 bases, with 13 bases left in between. The CDR3 spells CASSLGQAHGTQYF. As DNA, the CDR3 is TGTGCCAGCAGCTTGGGTCAAGCCCACGGGACCCAGTACTTC. Full variable domain (remainder filled in from reference TRBV5-6 and TRBJ2-5): DAGVTQSPTHLIKTRGQQVTLRCSPKSGHDTVSWYQQALGQGPQFIFQYYEEEERQRGNFPDRFSGHQFPNYSSELNVNALLLGDSALYLCASSLGQAHGTQYFGPGTRLLVL.

This clonotype was counted at least ten times. The chain recombines TRBV28 with TRBJ1-5, with a tentative D call TRBD1 (6 bases). This CDR3 comprises 14 residues. V lost 4 bases to trimming and J lost 5 bases, with 12 bases between them. Germline V gives CDR1 MDHEN, CDR2 SYDVKM. CDR3 coding DNA: TGTGCCAGCAGTTCAGGACAGTTGGATCAGCCCCAGCATTTT. It encodes CASSSGQLDQPQHF.

The table lists this clonotype with many counts. A much bigger clone sits one base away, suggesting this may be a read error. The V call is TRBV3-1, the J call TRBJ2-7, with no clear D. The CDR3 covers 12 residues. V was trimmed by 0 bases and J by 3 bases, leaving 3 bases between them. Looked up from germline, CDR1 is LGHDT and CDR2 is YNNKEL (reference sequence). CDR3 bases: TGTGCCAGCAGCCAAGATATCTACGAGCAGTACTTC. Translation: CASSQDIYEQYF.

This clonotype has a count of ten or more. This sequence joins TRBV6-1 and TRBJ1-1, with D possibly being TRBD1 (6 bases). CDR3 length: 15 amino acids. Germline V gives CDR1 MNHNS, CDR2 SASEGT. Trimming stripped 5 bases from V and 0 bases from J, with 13 bases between. The CDR3 DNA reads TGTGCCAGCAGTAACAGGGACTCCATGAACACTGAAGCTTTCTTT. This gives the protein CASSNRDSMNTEAFF.

This clonotype was seen repeatedly, ten times or more. The rearrangement joins TRBV27 to TRBJ2-3; 7 bases agree with TRBD2. There are 15 residues in the CDR3. Trimming took 1 base from V and 1 from J; bases not matched to a gene: 2. Germline loops: CDR1 MNHEY, CDR2 SMNVEV (reference sequence). The CDR3 coding sequence is TGTGCCAGCAGTTTATATCTAGCGGGCACAGATACGCAGTATTTT. It is translated as CASSLYLAGTDTQYF.

The rearrangement joins TRBV30 to TRBJ2-2; TRBD1 or TRBD2 may be the D gene (5 bases each). Germline lookup yields CDR1 GTSNPN and CDR2 SVGIG (reference sequence). The CDR3 is 16 amino acids. V lost 3 bases and J 6 bases, leaving 20 bases between the germline ends. CDR3 sequence (DNA): TGTGCCTGGAGAAATTGGGACCGGGTAAAGGCCGGGGAGCTGTTTTTT. Translating it yields CAWRNWDRVKAGELFF.

This clonotype occurred many times. The V call is TRBV11-2, the J call TRBJ2-5; 13 bases are a match to TRBD2. Matching the DNA end better, TRBJ2-1 makes the J call doubtful. CDR1 and CDR2 (germline): SGHAT, FQNNGV. The CDR3 contains 17 residues. The CDR3 region is CASSHGGGTSGIYEQFF. The CDR3 DNA sequence: TGTGCCAGCAGTCACGGGGGGGGGACTAGCGGGATATATGAGCAGTTCTTC.

At least ten counts were recorded for this clonotype. The V call is TRBV7-8, the J call TRBJ2-5; D unclear. CDR1 is SGHVS, CDR2 FQNEAQ, per germline. With 1 base removed from V and 0 bases from J, the gap between germline ends came to 3 bases. The CDR3 loop spans 13 amino acids. The CDR3, as DNA: TGTGCCAGCAGCTTAGAGAACCAAGAGACCCAGTACTTC. Translated, it gives CASSLENQETQYF.

This clonotype was seen a few times. The rearrangement links TRBV3-1 to TRBJ2-3; D remains ambiguous. From germline, CDR1 is LGHDT and CDR2 YNNKEL (reference sequence). The CDR3 is made up of 16 amino acids. V lost 3 bases to trimming and J lost 4 bases, with 17 bases between them. CDR3 region: CASSHRVDIGPDTQYF. CDR3 coding DNA: TGTGCCAGCAGCCACCGGGTTGATATAGGACCAGATACGCAGTATTTT.

This clonotype was counted at least ten times. The rearrangement links TRBV29-1 to TRBJ2-7; D may match TRBD1 or TRBD2 (5 bases each). Germline loops: CDR1 SQVTM, CDR2 ANQGSEA. This CDR3 region has 17 residues. V was pared by 1 base and J by 0 bases, with 19 bases between. The CDR3 DNA reads as TGCAGCGTTGAAGTGGGGAGTTGGGCAGGGATCTCCTACGAGCAGTACTTC. Translated, it gives CSVEVGSWAGISYEQYF.

This clonotype occurred many times. This rearrangement joins TRBV6-2 or TRBV6-3 to TRBJ2-7; 7 bases are a match to TRBD2. V was clipped by 2 bases and J by 6 bases; unmatched bases: 10. CDR1 is MNHEY, CDR2 SVGEGT, per germline. This CDR3 spans 15 amino acids. Here the CDR3 reads CASSYGASGIPEQYF. In DNA, the CDR3 is TGTGCCAGCAGTTACGGGGCCAGCGGGATACCCGAGCAGTACTTC.

The sample holds a few counts of this clonotype. A much larger clone differs from this one at a single base, so this may be a read error. The chain joins TRBV7-9 to TRBJ2-1, with D perhaps matching TRBD2 (6 bases). The CDR3 consists of 13 residues. V lost 3 bases, J lost 6 bases, and 9 bases lay in between. The V gene's germline CDR1 is SEHNR and CDR2 FQNEAQ (reference sequence). CDR3 sequence reads: CASSFAGSNEQFF. CDR3 DNA sequence: TGTGCCAGCAGCTTTGCGGGATCCAATGAGCAGTTCTTC.

Ten or more counts support this clonotype. The V gene is TRBV29-1, the J gene TRBJ2-7, with D perhaps matching TRBD2 (6 bases). Germline V lookup: CDR1 SQVTM, CDR2 ANQGSEA. The CDR3 sequence is 16 residues long. Trimming took 0 bases from V and 2 from J, leaving 17 bases between them. The CDR3 protein is CSVEDLGRDSTYEQYF. The CDR3 DNA follows: TGCAGCGTTGAAGATCTAGGCCGGGACTCGACCTACGAGCAGTACTTC.

This clonotype was seen repeatedly, ten times or more. The chain has TRBV11-2 and TRBJ2-3; TRBD2 agrees at 7 bases. The ends lost 3 bases at V and 2 bases at J; junction bases unmatched: 8. The CDR3 covers 16 residues. The germline V gene encodes CDR1 SGHAT and CDR2 FQNNGV. The CDR3 DNA is TGTGCCAGCAGCTTTACGGGAGGTAGTCACACAGATACGCAGTATTTT. It is translated as CASSFTGGSHTDTQYF. Full variable domain (remainder filled in from reference TRBV11-2 and TRBJ2-3): EAGVAQSPRYKIIEKRQSVAFWCNPISGHATLYWYQQILGQGPKLLIQFQNNGVVDDSQLPKDRFSAERLKGVDSTLKIQPAKLEDSAVYLCASSFTGGSHTDTQYFGPGTRLTVL.

The chain employs TRBV5-1 and TRBJ1-1; D remains unclear. V lost 1 base and J lost 7, with 11 bases in between. This CDR3 contains 13 residues. Germline CDR1 SGHRS, CDR2 YFSETQ. The CDR3 DNA is TGCGCCAGCAGCTTGCGGAGTCCAAATGAAGCTTTCTTT. It codes for CASSLRSPNEAFF.

Only a few counts were recorded for this clonotype. The gene calls are TRBV18 and TRBJ2-2; D uncertain. Germline assignment: CDR1 KGHSH and CDR2 LQKENI. With 0 bases removed from V and 0 bases from J, the gap between germline ends came to 5 bases. CDR3 length: 15 amino acids. The chain's CDR3 is CASSPPGSNTGELFF. The DNA for the CDR3 is TGTGCCAGCTCACCACCCGGCTCGAACACCGGGGAGCTGTTTTTT.

There are many counts of this clonotype. CDR3 in amino acids: CASSEGTGGGYTF. DNA of the CDR3: TGTGCCAGCAGTGAAGGGACAGGGGGAGGCTACACCTTC. The genes are TRBV6-1 and TRBJ1-2, with TRBD1 matching over 10 bases. Trimming cost V 1 base and J 8 bases; bases outside gene matches: 1. This CDR3 contains 13 residues. Germline V gene lookup returns CDR1 MNHNS and CDR2 SASEGT.

This chain joins TRBV5-6 and TRBJ2-7; the match to TRBD1 covers 9 bases. CDR3 length: 14 amino acids. The junction had 5 bases not matched to a gene; V was cut back by 2 bases and J by 5 bases. In germline, CDR1 is SGHDT, CDR2 YYEEEE. The CDR3 nucleotides read TGTGCCAGCAGCTTACCGGGACAGGGTCACGAGCAGTACTTC. Translating it yields CASSLPGQGHEQYF.

In this sample, this clonotype turned up many times. This rearrangement joins TRBV7-2 to TRBJ2-7, with 8 bases fitting TRBD2. J was trimmed by 4 bases and V by 1 base; bases with no gene match: 6. This CDR3 spans 15 amino acids. Germline CDR1 and CDR2: SGHTA and FQGNSA. The DNA for the CDR3 is TGTGCCAGCAGCTTAGGGAGCGGGAGCATTTACGAGCAGTACTTC. It translates to CASSLGSGSIYEQYF.

This clonotype showed up just a few times. The CDR3 does not end in the conserved phenylalanine or tryptophan, so this is likely a read error. The chain uses TRBV28 and TRBJ2-7, with TRBD2 as a possible D gene (6 bases). Trimming shortened V by 5 bases and J by 3 bases, and 17 bases separated the two germline ends. CDR1 is MDHEN, CDR2 SYDVKM, per germline. The CDR3 is 15 amino acids. Here the CDR3 DNA reads TGTGCCAGCAGTCGGCTATCGGCGGGAATCTACGAGCAGTACTCC. Amino acid sequence: CASSRLSAGIYEQYS.

This clonotype was counted at least ten times. V usage is TRBV7-8 and J usage is TRBJ2-6; tentative D call: TRBD1 (6 bases). Germline-derived CDR1 and CDR2 are SGHVS and FQNEAQ. The length of the CDR3 is 16 residues. The V and J ends lost 5 bases and 3 bases respectively, with 14 bases between them. Written as DNA, the CDR3 is TGTGCCAGCAGCAAGACTACAGGGAATGGGGCCAACGTCCTGACTTTC. It yields the protein CASSKTTGNGANVLTF.

This clonotype was counted between two and nine times. This chain uses TRBV6-1 with TRBJ2-2; 13 bases align to TRBD2. CDR1 MNHNS and CDR2 SASEGT come from the germline V gene. The CDR3 runs 17 residues. J lost 4 bases, V lost 5 bases, and 7 bases had no gene match. The chain's CDR3 is CASSNRRLAGGTGELFF. The CDR3 bases are TGTGCCAGCAGTAACCGAAGACTAGCGGGGGGCACCGGGGAGCTGTTTTTT.

This clonotype was recorded at least ten times. The genes are TRBV6-5 and TRBJ2-3, with 7 bases lining up with TRBD2. V lost 0 bases, J lost 3 bases, and 6 bases stayed unmatched. Germline V gene lookup returns CDR1 MNHEY and CDR2 SVGAGI. This CDR3 has 16 residues. This CDR3 is CASSYSSGGGTDTQYF. The CDR3, as DNA: TGTGCCAGCAGTTACTCGTCGGGGGGAGGGACAGATACGCAGTATTTT.